Below are 2 T cell receptor beta chains sequenced from a single sample in a study of blood T cell repertoires in COVID-19. Produced via immunoSEQ multiplex PCR; TCRdb's table is partial and in-frame only. Among about 220,000 clones listed, 70% to 90% were seen once. Sequencing used PBMCs or T cells enriched from blood (not recorded which). These receptor sequences come from a woman aged 35 to 49 with acute COVID-19.

V is TRBV6-5 and J is TRBJ2-7, with D perhaps TRBD2 (6 bases). Per the germline V gene, CDR1 is MNHEY and CDR2 is SVGAGI. V lost 0 bases and J lost 2, with 11 bases in between. The CDR3 extends over 15 amino acids. The CDR3, as DNA: TGTGCCAGCAGTTACTCTAGCGGTCCTCCCTACGAGCAGTACGTC. It codes for CASSYSSGPPYEQYV.

The CDR3: CASSRGLVKPTGELFF. The CDR3 region has the DNA TGTGCCAGCAGCCGGGGACTAGTGAAGCCAACCGGGGAGCTGTTTTTT. The chain couples TRBV27 to TRBJ2-2; 8 bases agree with TRBD2. The CDR3 length is 16 residues. Germline values: CDR1 MNHEY, CDR2 SMNVEV (reference sequence). The V segment lost 6 bases and the J segment 5 bases; nucleotides outside the gene matches: 11.